The 9 T cell receptor beta chains reported below all come from one sample, sequenced in a study of blood T cell repertoires in COVID-19. Repertoires were generated with immunoSEQ multiplex PCR, while TCRdb's copy carries only in-frame clones and drops some. The sample includes roughly 140,000 clones, roughly nine tenths of them seen just once. The sequenced material came from peripheral blood. These receptors all stem from a woman in her fifties or sixties with active or convalescent COVID-19.

The CDR3 is CASSLGTSGGSTTDTQYF. CDR3 sequence (DNA): TGTGCCAGCAGCTTGGGGACTAGCGGGGGCTCAACCACAGATACGCAGTATTTT. The chain carries TRBV7-2 and TRBJ2-3, with 14 bases matching TRBD2. The V and J ends lost 3 bases and 2 bases, in that order; junction bases with no gene match: 7. The CDR3 length is 18 residues. The V gene's germline CDR1 is SGHTA and CDR2 FQGNSA. Combining the CDR3 with reference TRBV7-2 and TRBJ2-3 gives the whole variable domain GAGVSQSPSNKVTEKGKDVELRCDPISGHTALYWYRQSLGQGLEFLIYFQGNSAPDKSGLPSDRFSAERTGGSVSTLTIQRTQQEDSAVYLCASSLGTSGGSTTDTQYFGPGTRLTVL.

The chain carries TRBV4-3 and TRBJ2-2; the D is unclear. V was trimmed by 0 bases and J by 6 bases, leaving 8 bases between them. The CDR3 has 14 residues. The germline CDR1 and CDR2 sequences are LGHNA and YSLEER. CDR3 sequence reads: CASSQDGIPGELFF. In nucleotides, the CDR3 is TGCGCCAGCAGCCAAGATGGCATCCCCGGGGAGCTGTTTTTT.

The chain carries TRBV6-6 and TRBJ2-6, with D perhaps TRBD1 (6 bases). The CDR3 spans 16 residues. The V gene's germline CDR1 is MNHNY and CDR2 SVGAGI (reference sequence). Between the trimmed V and J ends, which lost 7 bases and 0 bases, there was a span of 13 bases. The CDR3 coding sequence is TGTGCCAGCACAGGGGACGGCAGCTCTGGGGCCAACGTCCTGACTTTC. It encodes CASTGDGSSGANVLTF.

This chain connects TRBV7-8 to TRBJ2-2, with D possibly TRBD1 on 6 matching bases. Germline values: CDR1 SGHVS, CDR2 FQNEAQ. The CDR3 loop spans 16 amino acids. Trimming removed 4 bases at V and 0 bases at J, with 12 bases between. This chain's CDR3 is CASSSRGTSNTGELFF. As DNA, the CDR3 is TGTGCCAGCAGCTCGAGAGGGACATCGAACACCGGGGAGCTGTTTTTT.

CDR3 protein: CASSSGTDWSYEQYF. The DNA for the CDR3 is TGTGCCAGCAGTTCCGGCACTGACTGGTCCTACGAGCAGTACTTC. This chain uses TRBV5-6 with TRBJ2-7, with D hard to call. The CDR3 runs 15 residues. Trimming removed 5 bases from V and 1 base from J, with 16 bases in between. Germline values: CDR1 SGHDT, CDR2 YYEEEE.

The gene calls are TRBV25-1 and TRBJ1-2; 8 nucleotides align to TRBD1. The germline V gene encodes CDR1 MGHDK and CDR2 SYGVNS. V trimming: 3 bases; J trimming: 4 bases; junction bases outside the gene matches: 7. The CDR3 spans 15 residues. The CDR3 spells CASSDPTGGTYGYTF. CDR3 in DNA: TGTGCCAGCAGTGATCCTACAGGGGGAACCTATGGCTACACCTTC.

The chain joins TRBV25-1 to TRBJ2-5, with TRBD1 matching over 7 bases. J gave up 2 bases and V 6 bases, and 3 bases lay outside the gene matches. In germline, CDR1 is MGHDK, CDR2 SYGVNS. CDR3 size: 13 residues. CDR3 residues: CASSQTGQETQYF. Here the CDR3 DNA reads TGTGCCAGCAGCCAGACAGGGCAAGAGACCCAGTACTTC.

This clone was observed a few times. The chain combines TRBV30 with TRBJ2-7, with 10 bases identical to TRBD1. Unmatched junction bases numbered 4, after V lost 1 base and J lost 4 bases. Germline CDR1 reads GTSNPN; CDR2 reads SVGIG (reference sequence). The CDR3 spans 14 residues. The CDR3 reads CAWSADRGLYEQYF. The CDR3 DNA reads as TGTGCCTGGAGTGCCGACAGGGGGCTATACGAGCAGTACTTC.

The rearrangement links TRBV19 to TRBJ1-1; TRBD1 matches at 9 bases. The CDR3 spans 15 residues. CDR1 is LNHDA, CDR2 SQIVND, per germline (reference sequence). Trimming took 3 bases from V and 9 from J; bases not matched to a gene: 11. CDR3 protein: CASSIGQGSLGKAFF. The CDR3 DNA follows: TGTGCCAGTAGTATCGGACAGGGGAGCTTGGGGAAAGCTTTCTTT.